The rows below give T cell receptor beta chains drawn from one sample of a study of OX40 agonist ivuxolimab in advanced cancers. Assay used: immunoSEQ multiplex PCR; TCRdb lists only in-frame clones, some missing. In the table there are around 97,000 clones, around 80% of which are singletons. Source: CD4+ or CD8+ T cells sorted from blood, taken in a trial of the OX40 agonist ivuxolimab. The source of these receptors is an adult with an advanced solid tumor such as melanoma, head and neck, liver or kidney cancer. Both conserved end residues are part of each CDR3. The D gene is left open where the match is weak.

TRBJ2-3 TRBV2 NA CASSVTNPDTQYF TGTGCCAGCAGTGTCACTAACCCCGATACGCAGTATTTT
TRBJ1-2 TRBV9 NA CASSKDPQGGYTF TGTGCCAGCAGCAAGGACCCTCAGGGTGGCTACACCTTC
TRBJ2-2 TRBV14 TRBD2 CASSQDLQLAGAGELFF TGTGCCAGCAGCCAAGATTTACAACTAGCGGGTGCCGGGGAGCTGTTTTTT
TRBJ2-7 TRBV2 NA CASSRTLTGSYEQYF TGTGCCAGCAGCAGGACCCTCACGGGCTCCTACGAGCAGTACTTC
TRBJ2-1 TRBV4-3 NA CASSQDPGANEQFF TGCGCCAGCAGCCAAGATCCCGGGGCCAATGAGCAGTTCTTC
TRBJ1-1 TRBV18 NA CASSPLSSGTEAFF TGTGCCAGCTCACCACTTTCCAGCGGGACTGAAGCTTTCTTT
TRBJ1-2 TRBV5-1 TRBD1 CASNWDRNYGYTF TGCGCCAGCAACTGGGACAGGAACTATGGCTACACCTTC
TRBJ1-2 TRBV5-6 NA CASSLDGANYGYTF TGTGCCAGCAGCTTGGACGGGGCTAACTATGGCTACACCTTC
TRBJ1-2 TRBV2 NA CASSGQIHYGYTF TGTGCCAGCAGTGGACAGATACACTATGGCTACACCTTC
TRBJ2-1 TRBV5-6 TRBD1 CASSFWQGAYEQFF TGTGCCAGCAGCTTCTGGCAGGGGGCCTATGAGCAGTTCTTC
TRBJ1-5 TRBV27 NA CASRRQAGQPQHF TGTGCCAGCAGAAGACAGGCGGGTCAGCCCCAGCATTTT
TRBJ2-1 TRBV10-3 TRBD1 CAITSQGAGNEQFF TGTGCCATCACCTCACAGGGGGCGGGGAATGAGCAGTTCTTC
TRBJ2-7 TRBV27 NA CASSHSVTYEQYF TGTGCCAGCAGTCATAGCGTAACCTACGAGCAGTACTTC